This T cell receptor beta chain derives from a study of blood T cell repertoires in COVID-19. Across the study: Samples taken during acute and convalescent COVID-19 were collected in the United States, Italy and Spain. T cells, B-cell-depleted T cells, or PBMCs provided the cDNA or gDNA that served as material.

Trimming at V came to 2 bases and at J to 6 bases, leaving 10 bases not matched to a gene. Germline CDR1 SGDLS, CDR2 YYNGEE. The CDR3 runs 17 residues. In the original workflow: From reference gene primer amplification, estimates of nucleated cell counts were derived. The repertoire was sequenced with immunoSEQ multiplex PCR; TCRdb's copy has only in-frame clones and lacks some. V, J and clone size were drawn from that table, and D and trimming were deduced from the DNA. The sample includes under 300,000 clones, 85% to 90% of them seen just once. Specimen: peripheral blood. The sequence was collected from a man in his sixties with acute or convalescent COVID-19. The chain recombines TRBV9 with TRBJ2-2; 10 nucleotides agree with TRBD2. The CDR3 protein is CASSVVGPAGGPGELFF. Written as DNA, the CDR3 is TGTGCCAGCAGCGTCGTAGGACCAGCGGGAGGGCCCGGGGAGCTGTTTTTT.